A selection of T cell receptor beta chains follows, all from one sample in a study of tumor-infiltrating lymphocytes in primary liver carcinoma. TCRdb redid the calling of the multiplex PCR reads with MiXCR, one entry per CDR3 protein. The sample has about 43,000 distinct CDR3 sequences; approximately 70% are singletons. What was sequenced was liver tumor tissue from sampling region 2. The receptors derive from a man aged 40-55 years with primary liver carcinoma and hepatitis B virus infection. Each CDR3 is given with its conserved first and last residue. Fields, in order: J gene, D gene, V gene, clone size, CDR3 protein, CDR3 DNA. The D gene is left open where the match is weak. Clone size is shown for a subset of rows, as once, few, many or a class of expanded clone.

TRBJ2-5,TRBD1,TRBV29-1,few,CSIEGTGGVTQYF,TGCAGCATTGAAGGGACAGGGGGGGTGACCCAGTACTTC
TRBJ1-2,NA,TRBV6-2/TRBV6-3,NA,CATALCYCHTF,TGTGCCACCGCCCTATGCTATTGCCACACCTTC
TRBJ2-1,TRBD1,TRBV28,NA,CASIFSGQWNERFF,TGTGCCAGCATTTTCTCGGGACAGTGGAATGAGCGGTTCTTC
TRBJ2-6,NA,TRBV6-2/TRBV6-3,medium-sized,CASISGGGLPGANVLTF,TGTGCCAGCATCTCCGGAGGGGGTTTACCTGGGGCCAACGTCCTGACTTTC
TRBJ2-6,NA,TRBV12-3/TRBV12-4,NA,CVSSSRRASFSGANVLTF,TGTGTCAGCAGTTCCCGACGGGCATCCTTCTCTGGGGCCAACGTCCTGACTTTC
TRBJ1-1,TRBD1,TRBV29-1,few,CSGGQGQTNTEAFF,TGCAGCGGCGGACAGGGCCAGACGAACACTGAAGCTTTCTTT
TRBJ2-6,NA,TRBV11-2,NA,CASSMGGGKGISLSGATVLTF,TGTGCCAGCAGCATGGGGGGAGGCAAGGGCATTTCCCTCTCTGGGGCCACCGTCCTGACTTTC
TRBJ2-4,NA,TRBV11-2,NA,CASITSAVAKNIPYF,TGTGCCAGTATCACTTCGGCGGTAGCCAAAAACATTCCGTACTTC
TRBJ2-2,NA,TRBV5-1,NA,CASGSGVSTGKLFF,TGCGCCAGCGGTAGCGGAGTGAGCACCGGGAAGCTGTTTTTT
TRBJ2-3,NA,TRBV6-4,NA,CASSDSSGTDTRYF,TGTGCCAGCAGTGACTCGAGCGGGACAGATACACGGTATTTT
TRBJ1-6,NA,TRBV14,few,CAISHLGENSPLNF,TGTGCCATCAGCCACTTAGGGGAAAATTCACCCCTCAACTTT
TRBJ2-1,NA,TRBV28,NA,CASSSPLGRPGFF,TGCGCCAGCAGTTCCCCCCTGGGACGCCCCGGGTTCTTC
TRBJ2-5,NA,TRBV11-2,NA,CDISPRSAPGVTQYF,TGTGACATCAGCCCCCGGTCAGCACCAGGGGTGACCCAGTACTTC
TRBJ1-5,NA,TRBV10-3,NA,CAISELTSQPQHF,TGTGCCATCAGCGAGTTGACAAGTCAGCCCCAGCATTTT
TRBJ2-1,NA,TRBV11-3,NA,CAGSRTRGTYNEQFF,TGTGCCGGCAGCCGTACTCGAGGCACCTACAATGAGCAGTTCTTC
TRBJ2-6,NA,TRBV6-6,once,CASTMQVSRVNVLTF,TGTGCTAGCACAATGCAGGTATCTCGGGTCAACGTCCTGACTTTC
TRBJ1-2,TRBD1,TRBV5-6,NA,CASSSRDRVVNYGYIF,TGTGCCAGTAGCTCCCGCGACAGGGTCGTCAACTATGGCTACATCTTC
TRBJ2-6,NA,TRBV9,many,CASSVADEYSGANVLTF,TGTGCCAGCAGCGTAGCGGACGAATACTCTGGGGCCAACGTCCTGACTTTC
TRBJ1-3,NA,TRBV12-3/TRBV12-4,NA,CTSSFGGRGYSGNTIYF,TGTACCAGCAGTTTTGGAGGTCGGGGGTACTCTGGAAACACCATATATTTT
TRBJ2-7,NA,TRBV11-2,many,CASSLGARWEQYF,TGTGCCAGCAGCTTAGGGGCCCGCTGGGAGCAGTACTTC
TRBJ2-3,TRBD1,TRBV5-6,NA,CVSSLQGATDTKYF,TGTGTCAGCAGCTTGCAGGGGGCAACAGATACGAAGTATTTT
TRBJ1-3,NA,TRBV7-9,many,CGGAGEGGGNTIYF,TGTGGAGGAGCAGGCGAGGGTGGGGGAAACACCATATATTTT
TRBJ2-1,NA,TRBV24-1,NA,CAISEYSTTNSYNEQFF,TGTGCCATCAGTGAATATTCTACGACTAACTCCTACAATGAGCAGTTCTTC
TRBJ2-3,TRBD2,TRBV5-1,many,CASSEGLAESTDTQYF,TGCGCCAGCAGCGAGGGACTAGCGGAGAGCACAGATACGCAGTATTTT
TRBJ2-4,TRBD1,TRBV11-1,NA,CASSPWTGLEAENIQYF,TGTGCCAGCAGCCCCTGGACAGGTCTGGAAGCCGAAAACATTCAGTACTTC
TRBJ2-7,NA,TRBV11-3,NA,CASSPQWGELYF,TGTGCCAGCAGCCCCCAATGGGGGGAGTTGTACTTC
TRBJ2-7,TRBD2,TRBV6-6,NA,CARTPLLAGGRNEQYF,TGTGCCAGGACCCCACTCTTAGCGGGAGGGAGAAATGAGCAGTACTTC
TRBJ1-2,NA,TRBV6-1,NA,CAHSAPLYGYTF,TGCGCCCACAGTGCCCCCCTATATGGCTACACCTTC
TRBJ2-5,TRBD2,TRBV4-3,NA,CASSQVASGRTGETQCF,TGCGCCAGCAGCCAAGTGGCTAGCGGGAGGACTGGTGAGACCCAATGCTTC